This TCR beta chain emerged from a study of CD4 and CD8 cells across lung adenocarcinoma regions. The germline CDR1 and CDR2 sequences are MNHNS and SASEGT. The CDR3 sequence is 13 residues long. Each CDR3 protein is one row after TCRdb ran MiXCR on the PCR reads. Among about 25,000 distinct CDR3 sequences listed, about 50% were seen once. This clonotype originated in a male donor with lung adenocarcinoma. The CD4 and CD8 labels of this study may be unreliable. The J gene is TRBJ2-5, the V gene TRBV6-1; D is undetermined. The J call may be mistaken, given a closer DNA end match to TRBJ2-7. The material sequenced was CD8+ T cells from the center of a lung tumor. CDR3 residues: CASSVGTNYEQYF. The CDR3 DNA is TGTGCCAGCAGTGTGGGCACAAACTACGAGCAGTACTTC.